The next 21 T cell receptor beta chains were all read from a single sample in a study of cytomegalovirus exposure and HLA in healthy donors. A multiplex PCR was run with 60 Vbeta primers and 13 Jbeta primers. This table comes from immunoSEQ multiplex PCR, and its TCRdb copy is limited to in-frame clones, with some not included. The sample shows about 120,000 clones, about 78% of them seen only once. Source material: PBMCs. The source of these receptors is a female donor in good health and CMV-seronegative.

This chain joins TRBV9 and TRBJ2-1; 8 bases line up with TRBD2. Germline V gene data show CDR1 as SGDLS and CDR2 as YYNGEE. Trimming removed 0 bases from V and 3 bases from J; junction bases left unmatched: 2. The CDR3 loop spans 15 amino acids. CDR3 protein: CASSVAGGDYNEQFF. The CDR3 DNA is TGTGCCAGCAGCGTAGCGGGAGGGGACTACAATGAGCAGTTCTTC.

The chain couples TRBV5-1 to TRBJ1-3, with TRBD1 identical over 7 bases. CDR3 length: 16 amino acids. After removal of 4 bases from V and 0 bases from J, the junction contained 7 bases not matched to a gene. Germline lookup yields CDR1 SGHRS and CDR2 YFSETQ. The DNA of the CDR3 is TGCGCCAGCAGCCCGGGACAGCGCTTCTCTGGAAACACCATATATTTT. Its protein product is CASSPGQRFSGNTIYF.

The rearrangement uses TRBV27 and TRBJ2-1; D is unresolved. The CDR3 is 13 residues long. The V gene's germline CDR1 is MNHEY and CDR2 SMNVEV (reference sequence). V gave up 3 bases and J gave up 4 bases, with 7 bases separating them. The DNA for the CDR3 is TGTGCCAGCAGTTTCGGTATTTACAATGAGCAGTTCTTC. Translation: CASSFGIYNEQFF.

The J gene is TRBJ1-1, the V gene TRBV5-8; a possible D gene is TRBD1 (5 bases). The CDR3 runs to 18 residues. The germline gives CDR1 SGHTS, CDR2 YDEGEE. With 2 bases removed from V and 5 bases from J, the gap between germline ends came to 25 bases. The CDR3 nucleotides read TGTGCCAGCAGCTTAGGAAGTCGGGACTGGGGCGGGGGAACTGAAGCTTTCTTT. Its protein is CASSLGSRDWGGGTEAFF. Based on the CDR3 plus reference TRBV5-8 and TRBJ1-1, the full variable domain is EAGVTQSPTHLIKTRGQQATLRCSPISGHTSVYWYQQALGLGLQFLLWYDEGEERNRGNFPPRFSGRQFPNYSSELNVNALELEDSALYLCASSLGSRDWGGGTEAFFGQGTRLTVV.

In its sample, this clone was seen a few times. V usage is TRBV11-2 and J usage is TRBJ2-7; 9 nucleotides agree with TRBD2. CDR1 SGHAT and CDR2 FQNNGV come from the germline V gene. The CDR3 spans 16 residues. V shed 1 base and J 3 bases; nucleotides not matched to a gene: 7. The CDR3 sequence: CASSLGLAGTFYEQYF. The DNA for the CDR3 is TGTGCCAGCAGCTTAGGTCTAGCGGGAACTTTCTACGAGCAGTACTTC.

This rearrangement joins TRBV4-1 to TRBJ1-6, with TRBD1 matching 8 bases. Germline V CDR1 and CDR2: MGHRA, YSYEKL. This CDR3 contains 15 residues. V gave up 6 bases and J gave up 10 bases; unmatched junction bases: 11. CDR3 DNA sequence: TGCGCCAGCAGGTCCCGCTTGGACAGGGCCTCACCCCTCCACTTT. It codes for CASRSRLDRASPLHF.

The rearrangement joins TRBV5-4 to TRBJ2-1; 7 bases fit TRBD1. The CDR3 runs to 15 residues. Looked up from germline, CDR1 is SGHNT and CDR2 is YYREEE (reference sequence). The V segment lost 0 bases and the J segment 2 bases; nucleotides outside the gene matches: 2. CDR3 DNA sequence: TGTGCCAGCAGCTTGGACAGGGGCACCTACAATGAGCAGTTCTTC. This codes for CASSLDRGTYNEQFF.

This chain joins TRBV4-3 and TRBJ1-1; no clear D gene. The V end lost 7 bases, the J end lost 2 bases, and 11 bases lay between the germline ends. The CDR3 is made up of 13 amino acids. From germline, CDR1 is LGHNA and CDR2 YSLEER. CDR3 nucleotide sequence: TGCGCCAGCATGCGAGGCCCAAACACTGAAGCTTTCTTT. Translation gives CASMRGPNTEAFF.

The chain is built from TRBV28 and TRBJ1-1, with TRBD1 as a possible D gene (6 bases). Trimming removed 10 bases from V and 1 base from J, with 13 bases in between. Germline CDR1 reads MDHEN; CDR2 reads SYDVKM. The CDR3 consists of 13 residues. CDR3 loop: CATADSENTEAFF. DNA for the CDR3: TGTGCCACCGCGGACAGCGAGAACACTGAAGCTTTCTTT.

This clone came up once. This chain uses TRBV5-4 with TRBJ2-7; 7 positions agree with TRBD1. The CDR3 length is 15 residues. V shed 4 bases and J 0 bases; nucleotides not matched to a gene: 7. Germline V gene sequence: CDR1 SGHNT, CDR2 YYREEE (reference sequence). Here the CDR3 reads CASSRGQVVSYEQYF. As DNA, the CDR3 is TGTGCCAGCAGCCGCGGACAGGTCGTCTCCTACGAGCAGTACTTC.

CDR3 protein: CASKDRQVSGTKNIQYF. In nucleotides, the CDR3 is TGTGCCAGCAAAGATCGACAGGTTAGCGGGACCAAAAACATTCAGTACTTC. V and J are TRBV2 and TRBJ2-4; TRBD2 matches at 8 bases. Germline loops: CDR1 SNHLY, CDR2 FYNNEI. This CDR3 comprises 17 residues. The trim removed 7 bases at V and 2 bases at J, leaving 13 bases unmatched.

This clone came up a few times. The gene calls are TRBV5-4 and TRBJ2-5, with D possibly being TRBD1 (5 bases). The CDR3 consists of 14 residues. V lost 0 bases to trimming and J lost 3 bases, with 9 bases between them. Germline lookup yields CDR1 SGHNT and CDR2 YYREEE (reference sequence). The CDR3 nucleotides are TGTGCCAGCAGCTTGGGCAGGGTTGAAGAGACCCAGTACTTC. It is translated as CASSLGRVEETQYF.

This chain joins TRBV5-6 and TRBJ1-2; D uncertain. Looked up from germline, CDR1 is SGHDT and CDR2 is YYEEEE. The V end was cut by 6 bases, the J end by 5 bases, with 11 bases between. The CDR3 loop spans 12 amino acids. CDR3: CASTLRRYGYTF. As DNA, the CDR3 is TGTGCCAGCACCCTTAGGAGGTATGGCTACACCTTC.

The rearrangement uses TRBV6-4 and TRBJ2-3; 11 bases fit TRBD2. CDR1 and CDR2 (germline): MRHNA, SNTAGT. V was pared by 4 bases and J by 1 base, with 1 base of the junction left unmatched. This CDR3 has 15 amino acids. CDR3 loop: CASSVLAGGTDTQYF. The CDR3 DNA reads TGTGCCAGCAGTGTACTAGCGGGAGGCACAGATACGCAGTATTTT.

This chain connects TRBV28 to TRBJ1-4; weak D call: TRBD1 (6 bases). The CDR3 length is 14 residues. Trimming shortened V by 3 bases and J by 7 bases, and 12 bases separated the two germline ends. Germline V CDR1 and CDR2: MDHEN, SYDVKM. CDR3 nucleotide sequence: TGTGCCAGCAGTTTTAGGGGGTATGGTGAAAAACTGTTTTTT. Translating gives CASSFRGYGEKLFF.

The J gene is TRBJ1-3, the V gene TRBV6-6; no definite D call. This CDR3 has 13 residues. Between the trimmed V and J ends, which lost 10 bases and 1 base, there was a span of 11 bases. Germline CDR1 and CDR2: MNHNY and SVGAGI (reference sequence). CDR3 protein: CATRVYSGNTIYF. The CDR3 nucleotides are TGTGCCACCCGGGTGTATTCTGGAAACACCATATATTTT.

The chain uses TRBV11-2 and TRBJ2-1, with 8 bases fitting TRBD1. Germline CDR1 reads SGHAT; CDR2 reads FQNNGV. This CDR3 contains 18 residues. V dropped 3 bases and J dropped 0; count of bases not matched to a gene: 10. DNA of the CDR3: TGTGCCAGCAGCTTTCATTGGACAGGGCATAGCTCCTACAATGAGCAGTTCTTC. It specifies CASSFHWTGHSSYNEQFF.

The chain employs TRBV10-2 and TRBJ2-7, with 11 bases fitting TRBD2. V shed 4 bases and J 4 bases; nucleotides not matched to a gene: 3. This CDR3 comprises 14 residues. Germline V lookup: CDR1 WSHSY, CDR2 SAAADI. The DNA of the CDR3 is TGCGCCAGCAGTGGACTAGCGGGAAATTACGAGCAGTACTTC. This encodes CASSGLAGNYEQYF.

The V gene is TRBV25-1, the J gene TRBJ2-1; 7 nucleotides align to TRBD1. V gave up 2 bases and J gave up 0 bases; unmatched junction bases: 4. The germline V gene has CDR1 MGHDK and CDR2 SYGVNS. The CDR3 loop spans 16 amino acids. CDR3 region: CASSEDRARSYNEQFF. The DNA for the CDR3 is TGTGCCAGCAGTGAAGACAGGGCTCGCTCCTACAATGAGCAGTTCTTC.

This clone was seen more than once but under ten times. The chain recombines TRBV11-2 with TRBJ1-2, with TRBD1 identical over 7 bases. V lost 1 base and J lost 4; bases outside the gene matches: 9. Germline lookup yields CDR1 SGHAT and CDR2 FQNNGV. The CDR3 spans 16 residues. CDR3 DNA sequence: TGTGCCAGCAGCTTAGCACCAGGGGGTCTTCCCTATGGCTACACCTTC. Translation gives CASSLAPGGLPYGYTF.

V usage is TRBV10-3 and J usage is TRBJ2-5; a weak D match, TRBD2 (6 bases). Looked up from germline, CDR1 is ENHRY and CDR2 is SYGVKD. The CDR3 totals 15 residues. V lost 0 bases and J 2 bases, leaving 10 bases between the germline ends. Written as DNA, the CDR3 is TGTGCCATCAGTGAGTCGAGCGGGCGACAAGAGACCCAGTACTTC. The encoded protein is CAISESSGRQETQYF.